The 20 T cell receptor beta chains in this list originate from one sample, sequenced in a study of blood T cell repertoires in COVID-19. Generated by immunoSEQ multiplex PCR, the TCRdb table keeps only in-frame clones and is missing some. The data contain hundreds of thousands of clones, more than 75% of them seen just once; the ten biggest clones take up roughly 1.3%. The sample was peripheral blood. Every receptor here comes from a man in his sixties or seventies with acute or convalescent COVID-19.

The chain uses TRBV21-1 and TRBJ1-5. TRBV21-1 is listed as a pseudogene. The CDR3 contains 12 residues. DNA of the CDR3: TGTGCCAGCAGCAAATCGGATCAGCCCCAGCATTTT. This translates into CASSKSDQPQHF.

The V and J genes are TRBV5-6 and TRBJ2-7; 7 bases are shared with TRBD2. V dropped 3 bases and J dropped 0; count of bases not matched to a gene: 6. This CDR3 has 15 amino acids. Germline V CDR1 and CDR2: SGHDT, YYEEEE. CDR3 coding DNA: TGTGCCAGCAGCTGGGGGAGGGGCGGCTCCTACGAGCAGTACTTC. Amino acid sequence: CASSWGRGGSYEQYF.

V is TRBV15 and J is TRBJ2-7, with TRBD2 identical over 8 bases. With 11 bases clipped from V and 7 bases from J, the junction kept 13 bases outside the gene matches. Looked up from germline, CDR1 is LNHNV and CDR2 is YYDKDF (reference sequence). The CDR3 runs 13 residues. DNA for the CDR3: TGTGCCCAACGGAGCGGGAGAAGGCGGGAGCAGTACTTC. Its translation is CAQRSGRRREQYF.

This clone showed up just a few times. The V call is TRBV9, the J call TRBJ2-2; D is unclear. Germline V gene lookup returns CDR1 SGDLS and CDR2 YYNGEE. The length of the CDR3 is 13 residues. V was trimmed by 0 bases and J by 4 bases, leaving 4 bases between them. The CDR3 protein is CASSVERTGELFF. In nucleotides, the CDR3 is TGTGCCAGCAGCGTAGAGCGCACCGGGGAGCTGTTTTTT.

V and J are TRBV7-6 and TRBJ1-2; maybe TRBD1 (5 bases). Germline values: CDR1 SGHVS, CDR2 FNYEAQ. Trimming removed 1 base from V and 8 bases from J, with 11 bases in between. This CDR3 is built from 13 residues. The DNA of the CDR3 is TGTGCCAGCAGCTTAGACGGCGGGGCCGGCTACACCTTC. Translated: CASSLDGGAGYTF.

The J gene is TRBJ2-7, the V gene TRBV18; D may be TRBD1 (5 bases). The CDR3 runs to 14 residues. Germline-derived CDR1 and CDR2 are KGHSH and LQKENI. V lost 3 bases and J 6 bases, leaving 15 bases between the germline ends. The DNA for the CDR3 is TGTGCCAGCTCACCGAGGATAGGGGCGGTCGAGCAGTACTTC. Translating gives CASSPRIGAVEQYF.

This clone was seen a few times. The chain is built from TRBV6-5 and TRBJ1-5; TRBD1 aligns across 8 bases. Germline V CDR1 and CDR2: MNHEY, SVGAGI. With V trimmed by 7 bases and J by 4 bases, 6 bases remained unmatched. The CDR3 runs 14 residues. CDR3 in amino acids: CASNTGGRNQPQHF. DNA for the CDR3: TGTGCCAGCAACACAGGGGGACGTAATCAGCCCCAGCATTTT.

The J gene is TRBJ2-1, the V gene TRBV4-3, with unresolved D. V lost 0 bases to trimming and J lost 4 bases, with 10 bases between them. Germline V gives CDR1 LGHNA, CDR2 YSLEER. This CDR3 comprises 15 residues. For the CDR3, the DNA is TGCGCCAGCAGCCAAGATAGAACCCGATACAATGAGCAGTTCTTC. Amino acids: CASSQDRTRYNEQFF.

The V and J genes are TRBV28 and TRBJ2-1; 13 nucleotides line up with TRBD2. Germline V gene sequence: CDR1 MDHEN, CDR2 SYDVKM. The CDR3 runs to 15 residues. V lost 3 bases and J lost 9; bases outside the gene matches: 5. The DNA for the CDR3 is TGTGCCAGCAGTTTGTTGACTAGCGGGAGGAGTGAGCAGTTCTTC. Its translation: CASSLLTSGRSEQFF.

The V and J genes are TRBV28 and TRBJ2-7, with 8 positions matching TRBD1. V gave up 6 bases and J gave up 1 base; unmatched junction bases: 5. The CDR3 has 14 residues. Germline loops: CDR1 MDHEN, CDR2 SYDVKM. The CDR3 DNA sequence: TGTGCCAGCAGGGGGACAGGCATTTCCTACGAGCAGTACTTC. Amino acid sequence: CASRGTGISYEQYF.

The J gene is TRBJ2-5, the V gene TRBV7-2, with D possibly TRBD2 on 6 matching bases. CDR3 length equals 15 residues. V lost 1 base and J lost 6, with 15 bases in between. Germline V lookup: CDR1 SGHTA, CDR2 FQGNSA. The CDR3 DNA reads as TGTGCCAGCAGCTTAGGCGGGGCCAGGGAGAAGACCCAGTACTTC. Encoded protein: CASSLGGAREKTQYF.

The chain couples TRBV30 to TRBJ2-1, with 9 bases lining up with TRBD2. V shed 0 bases, J shed 0 bases, and the junction held 6 bases outside the gene matches. The CDR3 runs to 17 residues. CDR1 GTSNPN and CDR2 SVGIG come from the germline V gene (reference sequence). DNA of the CDR3: TGTGCCTGGAGTGTATGGTTGACTAGCGGCTCCTACAATGAGCAGTTCTTC. It translates to CAWSVWLTSGSYNEQFF.

This chain uses TRBV5-8 with TRBJ1-1; 8 bases match TRBD1. The CDR3 spans 14 residues. Germline CDR1 and CDR2: SGHTS and YDEGEE. After removal of 0 bases from V and 4 bases from J, the junction contained 2 bases not matched to a gene. The CDR3 nucleotides are TGTGCCAGCAGCTTGGACAGGGGGGGCACTGAAGCTTTCTTT. This encodes CASSLDRGGTEAFF.

V gene TRBV5-4 combines with J gene TRBJ2-2, with TRBD1 matching 10 bases. The trim removed 5 bases at V and 7 bases at J, leaving 8 bases unmatched. This CDR3 has 15 amino acids. The germline V gene encodes CDR1 SGHNT and CDR2 YYREEE (reference sequence). The CDR3 region is CASSLTGTGVGELFF. CDR3 sequence (DNA): TGTGCCAGCAGTTTGACCGGGACAGGGGTCGGGGAGCTGTTTTTT.

This clone was seen more than once but under ten times. The rearrangement links TRBV11-2 to TRBJ2-7; TRBD1 agrees at 9 bases. V dropped 6 bases and J dropped 7; count of bases not matched to a gene: 10. CDR1 and CDR2 (germline): SGHAT, FQNNGV. The CDR3 has 14 amino acids. The CDR3 loop is CASRTTGTGYEQYF. The CDR3 DNA follows: TGTGCCAGCAGAACCACCGGGACAGGGTATGAGCAGTACTTC.

This rearrangement joins TRBV4-2 to TRBJ1-2; no definite D call. This CDR3 is 15 amino acids long. Germline CDR1 LGHNA, CDR2 YNFKEQ. The ends were cut back, 3 bases at V and 5 bases at J, with 16 bases in the middle. The CDR3 loop is CASSQTAEREYGYTF. The CDR3 bases are TGTGCCAGCAGCCAGACGGCCGAGCGGGAGTATGGCTACACCTTC.

This chain links TRBV29-1 with TRBJ1-3; 8 bases match TRBD1. This CDR3 region has 13 residues. Germline V CDR1 and CDR2: SQVTM, ANQGSEA. The ends lost 7 bases at V and 1 base at J; junction bases unmatched: 3. The CDR3 region has the DNA TGCAGCGGGGGGGACAGGTCTGGAAACACCATATATTTT. It yields the protein CSGGDRSGNTIYF.

This rearrangement joins TRBV7-3 to TRBJ2-1; D uncertain. The CDR3 is 12 amino acids. Germline CDR1 is SGHTA and CDR2 is FQGTGA. V was clipped by 1 base and J by 7 bases, with 5 bases between them. In DNA, the CDR3 is TGTGCCAGCAGCTTAATCCGGAATGAGCAGTTCTTC. Its protein product is CASSLIRNEQFF.

The CDR3 DNA reads as TGTGCCAGCAGTCGACTAGCGGGAGGCACCTACAATGAGCAGTTCTTC. It translates to CASSRLAGGTYNEQFF. The chain has TRBV6-6 and TRBJ2-1; TRBD2 matches 13 bases. Looked up from germline, CDR1 is MNHNY and CDR2 is SVGAGI (reference sequence). The CDR3 has 16 residues. V lost 5 bases, J lost 2 bases, and 3 bases stayed unmatched.

This clone was detected only a few times. V usage is TRBV2 and J usage is TRBJ1-2, with 8 bases that match TRBD1. The CDR3 length is 14 residues. CDR1 and CDR2 (germline): SNHLY, FYNNEI. The trim removed 3 bases at V and 8 bases at J, leaving 8 bases unmatched. In DNA, the CDR3 is TGTGCCAGCAGTGAGGCAGGGGGCTTGGGAGGCTACACCTTC. This gives the protein CASSEAGGLGGYTF.